Shown below are 9 T cell receptor beta chains from a single sample sequenced in a study of control samples from healthy donors and cancer patients. Only in-frame clones appear in the TCRdb table, and some are missing; sequencing was by immunoSEQ multiplex PCR. Among some 58,000 clones listed, approximately 89% were seen once. The sequencing input was PBMCs. Source of these receptors: a woman in her fifties or sixties with lung cancer.

This chain joins TRBV20-1 and TRBJ1-1; possible D gene TRBD1, 5 bases. The CDR3 extends over 11 amino acids. V lost 8 bases and J lost 8, with 15 bases in between. Germline V CDR1 and CDR2: DFQATT, SNEGSKA (reference sequence). CDR3 sequence (DNA): TGCAGTCCCCTACTGGGGCAGGAAGCTTTCTTT. Translating gives CSPLLGQEAFF.

This clone was observed a handful of times. V gene TRBV7-9 combines with J gene TRBJ2-7, with 7 bases that match TRBD2. The trim removed 5 bases at V and 6 bases at J, leaving 10 bases unmatched. The CDR3 has 14 residues. The germline V gene has CDR1 SEHNR and CDR2 FQNEAQ (reference sequence). DNA of the CDR3: TGTGCCAGCAGCCCCCATATCACTAGCGCCGAGCAGTACTTC. It codes for CASSPHITSAEQYF.

This chain uses TRBV7-9 with TRBJ1-2; D is undetermined. The germline gives CDR1 SEHNR, CDR2 FQNEAQ (reference sequence). V gave up 3 bases and J gave up 6 bases, with 8 bases separating them. CDR3 size: 12 residues. The DNA for the CDR3 is TGTGCCAGCAGCTTCCGAGGCGATGGCTACACCTTC. Protein: CASSFRGDGYTF. The whole variable domain, remainder taken from reference TRBV7-9 and TRBJ1-2, is DTGVSQNPRHKITKRGQNVTFRCDPISEHNRLYWYRQTLGQGPEFLTYFQNEAQLEKSRLLSDRFSAERPKGSFSTLEIQRTEQGDSAMYLCASSFRGDGYTFGSGTRLTVV.

Only a few counts were recorded for this clone. The chain joins TRBV6-5 to TRBJ1-3; D unclear. This CDR3 is built from 15 residues. The germline V and J ends were trimmed by 5 bases and 7 bases, with 18 bases remaining between them. Germline CDR1 reads MNHEY; CDR2 reads SVGAGI. The CDR3 bases are TGTGCCAGCAGTCCTAACCCGGACGGAAAGAACACCATATATTTT. It codes for CASSPNPDGKNTIYF.

The rearrangement uses TRBV29-1 and TRBJ2-7; TRBD1 matches at 7 bases. Trimming took 6 bases from V and 5 from J; bases not matched to a gene: 7. CDR1 and CDR2 (germline): SQVTM, ANQGSEA. The CDR3 sequence is 12 residues long. The CDR3 here is CSVSGQADEQYF. The DNA of the CDR3 is TGCAGCGTCTCCGGACAGGCCGACGAGCAGTACTTC.

Turning to this clone: A junction boundary mismatches the germline segment, possibly from a read error. V usage is TRBV4-1 and J usage is TRBJ2-7; TRBD1 matches at 9 bases. The CDR3 runs to 14 residues. The germline CDR1 and CDR2 sequences are MGHRA and YSYEKL. The CDR3 DNA reads TGCGCCAGTAGCCGACAGGGGGTATCCTACGAGCAGTACTTC. Encoded protein: CASSRQGVSYEQYF.

J is TRBJ1-2 and V is TRBV6-5, with a weak D call TRBD1 (5 bases). Per germline, CDR1 MNHEY and CDR2 SVGAGI. With 2 bases removed from V and 5 bases from J, the gap between germline ends came to 9 bases. The CDR3 is 13 amino acids. CDR3 sequence reads: CASSYGASYGYTF. The DNA for the CDR3 is TGTGCCAGCAGTTACGGGGCTTCTTATGGCTACACCTTC.

The CDR3 coding sequence is TGTGCCAGCAGCGCCGGGACAGCCCTAGGGAATGAGCAGTTCTTC. Its protein product is CASSAGTALGNEQFF. The V gene is TRBV7-3, the J gene TRBJ2-1; TRBD1 matches 7 bases. CDR1 SGHTA and CDR2 FQGTGA come from the germline V gene. This CDR3 has 15 amino acids. V shed 5 bases and J 7 bases; nucleotides not matched to a gene: 11. The variable domain in full, with the rest retrieved from reference TRBV7-3 and TRBJ2-1, is GAGVSQTPSNKVTEKGKYVELRCDPISGHTALYWYRQSLGQGPEFLIYFQGTGAADDSGLPNDRFFAVRPEGSVSTLKIQRTERGDSAVYLCASSAGTALGNEQFFGPGTRLTVL.

This CDR3 reads CASSQAGSHTEAFF. In nucleotides, the CDR3 is TGTGCCAGCAGCCAAGCTGGGTCACACACTGAAGCTTTCTTT. This sequence joins TRBV3-1 (or the pseudogene TRBV3-2) and TRBJ1-1, with D uncertain. Germline CDR1 LGHDT, CDR2 YNNKEL (reference sequence). V was cut by 1 base and J by 3 bases, with 9 bases left in between. The CDR3 length is 14 residues.